The text below deals with one T cell receptor beta chain. The data were obtained in a study of technical replicates of blood from a few donors. Here immunoSEQ multiplex PCR was the method, and the copy in TCRdb shows in-frame clones only, minus some. The sample comprises around 60,000 clones, less than 90% of which are singletons, and over 4.5% rests with the top ten. Trimming at V came to 5 bases and at J to 3 bases, leaving 3 bases not matched to a gene. This CDR3 is built from 14 residues. Germline V gene sequence: CDR1 SGHVS, CDR2 FQNEAQ. The sequence was collected from a human donor in good health. Some clones in this sample may be carry-over from other donors' samples. The sequenced material came from PBMCs. The genes are TRBV7-8 and TRBJ1-4, with 7 bases aligning to TRBD1. This CDR3 reads CASSTGDSNEKLFF. The DNA for the CDR3 is TGTGCCAGCAGCACAGGGGATTCTAATGAAAAACTGTTTTTT. Supplemented by reference TRBV7-8 and TRBJ1-4, the full variable domain reads GAGVSQSPRYKVAKRGQDVALRCDPISGHVSLFWYQQALGQGPEFLTYFQNEAQLDKSGLPSDRFFAERPEGSVSTLKIQRTQQEDSAVYLCASSTGDSNEKLFFGSGTQLSVL.